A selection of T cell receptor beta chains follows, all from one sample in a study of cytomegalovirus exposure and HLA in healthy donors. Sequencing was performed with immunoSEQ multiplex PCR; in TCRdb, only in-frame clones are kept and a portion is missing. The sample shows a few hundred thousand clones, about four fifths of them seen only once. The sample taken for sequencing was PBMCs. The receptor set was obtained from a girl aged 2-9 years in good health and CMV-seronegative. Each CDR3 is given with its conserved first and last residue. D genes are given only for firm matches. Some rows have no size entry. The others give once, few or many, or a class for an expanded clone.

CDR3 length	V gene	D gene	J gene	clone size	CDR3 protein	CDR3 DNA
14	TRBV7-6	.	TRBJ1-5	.	CASSLGGRGQPQHF	TGTGCCAGCAGCTTAGGTGGCCGGGGTCAGCCCCAGCATTTT
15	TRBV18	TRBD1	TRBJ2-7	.	CASSQSGTGAYEQYF	TGTGCCAGCTCACAATCCGGGACAGGGGCCTACGAGCAGTACTTC
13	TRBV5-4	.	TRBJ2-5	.	CASSLDRAETQYF	TGTGCCAGCAGCTTGGACAGGGCAGAGACCCAGTACTTC
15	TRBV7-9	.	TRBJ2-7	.	CASSLDGAGTYEQYF	TGTGCCAGCAGCTTAGACGGTGCAGGGACCTACGAGCAGTACTTC
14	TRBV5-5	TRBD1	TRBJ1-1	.	CASSLQGQPLGAFF	TGTGCCAGCAGCCTTCAGGGACAGCCTCTCGGAGCTTTCTTT
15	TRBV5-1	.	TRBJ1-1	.	CASSWDISMNTEAFF	TGCGCCAGCAGCTGGGACATCTCGATGAACACTGAAGCTTTCTTT
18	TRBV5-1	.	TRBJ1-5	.	CASSLPGNVISSNQPQHF	TGCGCCAGCAGCCTTCCCGGGAACGTAATATCTAGCAATCAGCCCCAGCATTTT
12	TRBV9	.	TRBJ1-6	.	CASGKGNSPLHF	TGTGCCAGCGGGAAGGGGAATTCACCCCTCCACTTT
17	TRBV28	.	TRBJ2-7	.	CASSLCEIPPRPYEQYF	TGTGCCAGCAGTTTATGCGAGATCCCGCCCCGCCCCTACGAGCAGTACTTC
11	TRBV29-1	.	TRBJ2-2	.	CSVTSTGELFF	TGCAGCGTGACTAGTACCGGGGAGCTGTTTTTT
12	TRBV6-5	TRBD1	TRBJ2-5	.	CASRGQGETQYF	TGTGCCAGCAGGGGACAGGGTGAGACCCAGTACTTC
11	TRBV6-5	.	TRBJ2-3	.	CASSRGDTQYF	TGTGCCAGCAGTCGCGGAGATACGCAGTATTTT
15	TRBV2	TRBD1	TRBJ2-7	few	CASRGTGRDNYEQYF	TGTGCCAGCAGAGGGACAGGTAGGGATAACTACGAGCAGTACTTC
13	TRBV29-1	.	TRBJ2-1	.	CSVQGLNYNEQFF	TGCAGCGTTCAGGGGCTGAATTACAATGAGCAGTTCTTC
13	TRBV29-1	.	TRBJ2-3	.	CSVEDLDRRTRRF	TGCAGCGTTGAAGACCTGGACAGAAGAACCCGTCGATTT
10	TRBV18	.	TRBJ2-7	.	CASSPPGQYF	TGTGCCAGCTCACCGCCCGGGCAGTACTTC
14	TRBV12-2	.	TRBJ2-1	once	CAIKRPQSYNEQFF	TGTGCAATCAAGCGGCCCCAGTCCTACAATGAGCAGTTCTTC
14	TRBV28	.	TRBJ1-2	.	CASSSGVSDYGYTF	TGTGCCAGCAGTTCTGGTGTTTCGGACTATGGCTACACCTTC
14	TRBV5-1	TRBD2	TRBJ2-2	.	CAGRLAGGTGELFF	TGCGCCGGCAGACTAGCGGGAGGCACCGGGGAGCTGTTTTTT
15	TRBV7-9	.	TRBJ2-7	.	CASSLAGRAYYEQYF	TGTGCCAGCAGCTTAGCAGGGCGGGCATACTACGAGCAGTACTTC
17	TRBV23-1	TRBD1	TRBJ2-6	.	CASSQTGVDTGANVLTF	TGCGCCAGCAGTCAAACAGGGGTAGACACCGGGGCCAACGTCCTGACTTTC
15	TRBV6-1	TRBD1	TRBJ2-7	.	CASTRPGQGLYEQYF	TGTGCCAGTACCAGACCGGGACAGGGATTATACGAGCAGTACTTC
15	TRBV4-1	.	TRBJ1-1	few	CASSQLTHRDTEAFF	TGCGCCAGCAGCCAACTGACTCACAGGGATACTGAAGCTTTCTTT
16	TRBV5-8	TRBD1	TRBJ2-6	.	CASSLETGGGANVLTF	TGTGCCAGCAGCTTGGAGACAGGGGGTGGGGCCAACGTCCTGACTTTC
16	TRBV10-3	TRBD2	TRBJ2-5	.	CAISGKLAGGEETQYF	TGTGCCATCAGTGGGAAACTAGCGGGAGGGGAAGAGACCCAGTACTTC
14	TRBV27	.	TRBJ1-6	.	CASSLYRANSPLHF	TGTGCCAGCAGTTTATACAGGGCTAATTCACCCCTCCACTTT
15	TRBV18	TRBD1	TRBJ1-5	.	CASSSDRGSNQPQHF	TGTGCCAGCTCATCAGACAGGGGTAGCAATCAGCCCCAGCATTTT
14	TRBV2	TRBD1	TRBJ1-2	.	CASSGDRGNYGYTF	TGTGCCAGCAGTGGGGACAGGGGTAACTATGGCTACACCTTC
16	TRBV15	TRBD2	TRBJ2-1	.	CATSRVWRGGYNEQFF	TGTGCCACCAGCAGAGTATGGCGGGGGGGCTACAATGAGCAGTTCTTC
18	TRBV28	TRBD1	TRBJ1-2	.	CASSLAFTRQGSVDGYTF	TGTGCCAGCAGTTTAGCATTTACCCGACAGGGGAGTGTGGATGGCTACACCTTC
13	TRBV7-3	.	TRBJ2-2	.	CASSAVLNGELFF	TGTGCCAGCAGCGCTGTACTGAACGGGGAGCTGTTTTTT
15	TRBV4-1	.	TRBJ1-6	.	CASSQDPGLVTPLHF	TGCGCCAGCAGCCAAGATCCCGGGTTAGTGACACCCCTCCACTTT
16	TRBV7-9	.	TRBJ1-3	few	CASIRRTDSSGNTIYF	TGTGCCAGCATCAGACGGACGGACAGCTCAGGAAACACCATATATTTT
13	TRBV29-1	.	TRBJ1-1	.	CSAALTGDTEAFF	TGCAGCGCGGCCCTGACAGGCGACACTGAAGCTTTCTTT
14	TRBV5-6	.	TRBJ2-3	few	CASSLAAGTDTQYF	TGTGCCAGCAGCTTGGCGGCCGGGACAGATACGCAGTATTTT
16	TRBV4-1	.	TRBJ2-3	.	CASSQETGTSTDTQYF	TGCGCCAGCAGCCAAGAGACAGGCACTAGCACAGATACGCAGTATTTT
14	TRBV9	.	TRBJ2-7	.	CASSVGLMRDEQYF	TGTGCCAGCAGCGTAGGACTAATGAGGGACGAGCAGTACTTC
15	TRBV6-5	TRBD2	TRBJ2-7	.	CASSYYSGSLYEQYF	TGTGCCAGCAGTTATTATAGCGGGAGTCTCTACGAGCAGTACTTC
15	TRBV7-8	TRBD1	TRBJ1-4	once	CASSTTGLQGEKLFF	TGTGCCAGCAGCACGACAGGGCTTCAGGGTGAAAAACTGTTTTTT